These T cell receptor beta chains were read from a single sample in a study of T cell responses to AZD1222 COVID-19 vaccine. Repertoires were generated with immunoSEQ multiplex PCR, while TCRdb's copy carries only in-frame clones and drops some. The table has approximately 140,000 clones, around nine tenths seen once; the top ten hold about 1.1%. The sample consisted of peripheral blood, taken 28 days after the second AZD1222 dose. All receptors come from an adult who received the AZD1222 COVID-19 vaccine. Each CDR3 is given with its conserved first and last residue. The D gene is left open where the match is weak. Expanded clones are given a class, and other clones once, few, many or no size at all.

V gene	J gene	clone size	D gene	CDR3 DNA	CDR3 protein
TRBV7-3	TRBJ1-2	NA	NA	TGTGCCAGCAGCTTAGGAGGAAACTATGGCTACACCTTC	CASSLGGNYGYTF
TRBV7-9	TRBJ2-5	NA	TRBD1	TGTGCCAGCAGCTTACAGGGGGCTGAGACCCAGTACTTC	CASSLQGAETQYF
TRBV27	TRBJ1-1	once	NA	TGTGCCAGCACCCGAAGCCCTCCCGTCACTGAAGCTTTCTTT	CASTRSPPVTEAFF
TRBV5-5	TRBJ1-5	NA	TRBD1	TGTGCCAGCAGCCCGACAGGGGGCAATCAGCCCCAGCATTTT	CASSPTGGNQPQHF
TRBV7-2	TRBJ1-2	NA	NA	TGTGCCAGCAGCTCACGTAGGCGGGGAGCTAACTATGGCTACACCTTC	CASSSRRRGANYGYTF
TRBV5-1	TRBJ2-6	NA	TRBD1	TGCGCCAGCAGCTCGACAGGGATCTTTGGGGCCAACGTCCTGACTTTC	CASSSTGIFGANVLTF
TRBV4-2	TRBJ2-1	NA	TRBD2	TGTGCCAGCAGCCAAGTGAGCGGGGGGGCGGATGAGCAGTTCTTC	CASSQVSGGADEQFF
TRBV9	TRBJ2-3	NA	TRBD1	TGTGCCAGCAGCCCCCACGGACAGGCCTTCACAGATACGCAGTATTTT	CASSPHGQAFTDTQYF
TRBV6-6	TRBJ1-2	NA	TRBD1	TGTGCCAGCAGTGACCGGGACAGGGGGACCCGCGGCTACACCTTC	CASSDRDRGTRGYTF
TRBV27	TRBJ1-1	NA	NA	TGTGCCAGCAGCCCTTTCTTAGGGGTGACTGAAGCTTTCTTT	CASSPFLGVTEAFF
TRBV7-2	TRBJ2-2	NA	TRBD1	TGTGCCAGCAGCCCAGGGACAGGGATGGGGGAGCTGTTTTTT	CASSPGTGMGELFF
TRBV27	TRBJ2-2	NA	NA	TGTGCCAGCAGTTATTTCACAGTCGGTGACACCGGGGAGCTGTTTTTT	CASSYFTVGDTGELFF
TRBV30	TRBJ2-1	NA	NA	TGTGCCTGGAGTGCGGGGGGCTTTAATGAGCAGTTCTTC	CAWSAGGFNEQFF
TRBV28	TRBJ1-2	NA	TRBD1	TGTGCCAGCAGTCCACCGGGACAGATCCTCTATGGCTACACCTTC	CASSPPGQILYGYTF
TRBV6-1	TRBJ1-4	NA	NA	TGTGCCAGCAGTGAAGGCAGGGTGGGCGAAAAACTGTTTTTT	CASSEGRVGEKLFF
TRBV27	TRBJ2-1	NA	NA	TGTGCCAGCAGTTTATCCAGGCCCTCCTACAATGAGCAGTTCTTC	CASSLSRPSYNEQFF
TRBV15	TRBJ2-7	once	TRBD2	TGTGCCACCAGCAGAGATCTAAGTGGTAGCGGGGATCAGGACTTC	CATSRDLSGSGDQDF
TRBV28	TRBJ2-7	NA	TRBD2	TGTGCCAGCAGCCCCCGCGGGAGGACCTACGAGCAGTACTTC	CASSPRGRTYEQYF
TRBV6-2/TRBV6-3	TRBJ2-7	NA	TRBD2	TGTGCCAGCAGTACTGGGACTAAGCAGTACTTC	CASSTGTKQYF
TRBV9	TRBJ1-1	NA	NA	TGTGCCAGCAGCGTAGCGGTTCACACTGAAGCTTTCTTT	CASSVAVHTEAFF
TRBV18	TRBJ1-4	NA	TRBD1	TGTGCCAGCTCACCGGGACAGGGTGAAAAACTGTTTTTT	CASSPGQGEKLFF
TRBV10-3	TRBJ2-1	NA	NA	TGTGCCATCAGTGAAGGGGGGGCCCTGTACAATGAGCAGTTCTTC	CAISEGGALYNEQFF
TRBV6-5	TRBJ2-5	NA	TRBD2	TGTGCCAGCAGTTCTCTAGCGGGAGCAGTGACCCAGTACTTC	CASSSLAGAVTQYF
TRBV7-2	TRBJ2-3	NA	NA	TGTGCCAGCAGCTTATATCTGGTCACAGATACGCAGTATTTT	CASSLYLVTDTQYF
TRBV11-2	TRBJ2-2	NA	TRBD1	TGTGCCAGCAGCTTAAGGCCCCGGGGACAGGGGGGCACCGGGGAGCTGTTTTTT	CASSLRPRGQGGTGELFF
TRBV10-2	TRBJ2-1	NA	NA	TGCGCCAGCAGTGTGGATAGCCCCTACAATGAGCAGTTCTTC	CASSVDSPYNEQFF
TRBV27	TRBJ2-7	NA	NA	TGTGCCAACGCGGACGGACCTCGTCCCTACGAGCAGTACTTC	CANADGPRPYEQYF
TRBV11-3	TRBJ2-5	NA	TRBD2	TGTGCCAGCAGTCAACCTAGCGGGGGGGCCGAGGAGACCCAGTACTTC	CASSQPSGGAEETQYF
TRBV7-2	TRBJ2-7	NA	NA	TGTGCCAGCAGCCAACCACCGAGGACGCACGAGCAGTACTTC	CASSQPPRTHEQYF
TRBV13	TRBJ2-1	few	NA	TGTGCCAGCAGGGGGGACGGAGAGCAGTTCTTC	CASRGDGEQFF
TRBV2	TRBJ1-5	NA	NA	TGTGCCAGCAGTGACGACAGGTCCAATCAGCCCCAGCATTTT	CASSDDRSNQPQHF
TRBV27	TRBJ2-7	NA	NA	TGTGCCAGCAAACGCACAGGGAACGCCGAGCAGTACTTC	CASKRTGNAEQYF
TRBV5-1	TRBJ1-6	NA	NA	TGCGCCAGCAGCGGGGGGGTTGATTCACCCCTCCACTTT	CASSGGVDSPLHF
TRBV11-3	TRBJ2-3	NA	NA	TGTGCCAGCAGTCCCCGAGCCTCGGCAGATACGCAGTATTTT	CASSPRASADTQYF
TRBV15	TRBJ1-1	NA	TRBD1	TGTGCCACCAGCAGAGCCTACGGACAGGGGGGAATGAACACTGAAGCTTTCTTT	CATSRAYGQGGMNTEAFF
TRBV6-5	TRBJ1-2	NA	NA	TGTGCCAGCAGTTATTTCCCCGGCGGAGACTATGGCTACACCTTC	CASSYFPGGDYGYTF
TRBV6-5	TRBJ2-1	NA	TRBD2	TGTGCCAGCAGGGAGGGACTACTAACCTACAATGAGCAGTTCTTC	CASREGLLTYNEQFF
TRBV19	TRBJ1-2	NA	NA	TGTGCCAGTAGTATAGCAACCCGGGGGTTCTATGGCTACACCTTC	CASSIATRGFYGYTF
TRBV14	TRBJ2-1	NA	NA	TGTGCCAGCAGTCTATTCGATGAGCAGTTCTTC	CASSLFDEQFF
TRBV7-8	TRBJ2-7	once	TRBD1	TGTGCCAGCAGCGCCCACTATCAGGGGGAACACTCCTACGAGCAGTACTTC	CASSAHYQGEHSYEQYF
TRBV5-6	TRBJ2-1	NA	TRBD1	TGTGCCAGCAGCTTCCAGGGGGCGCATGAGCAGTTCTTC	CASSFQGAHEQFF
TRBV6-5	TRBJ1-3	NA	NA	TGTGCCAGCAGTCTGGACTGGATCTCTGGAAACACCATATATTTT	CASSLDWISGNTIYF
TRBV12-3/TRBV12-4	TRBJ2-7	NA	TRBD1	TGTGCCAGCAGGGGGACAGGTCTTTACGAGCAGTACTTC	CASRGTGLYEQYF
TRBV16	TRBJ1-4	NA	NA	TGTGCCAGCAGCCAATTGGCCACAACTAATGAAAAACTGTTTTTT	CASSQLATTNEKLFF
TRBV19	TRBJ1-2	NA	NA	TGTGCCAGTAGACGCCTTAACTATGGCTACACCTTC	CASRRLNYGYTF
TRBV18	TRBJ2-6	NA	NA	TGTGCCAGCTCACCAGCCGCTTCTAGGGGAAGAGTCTCTGGGGCCAACGTCCTGACTTTC	CASSPAASRGRVSGANVLTF
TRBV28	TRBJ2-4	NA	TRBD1	TGTGCCAGCAGTCCCCCCGGGACAGGCGAAAACATTCAGTACTTC	CASSPPGTGENIQYF
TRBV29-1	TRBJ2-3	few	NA	TGCAGCGTTGAAATCCGACGGGCTGGAGAAGTAGATACGCAGTATTTT	CSVEIRRAGEVDTQYF
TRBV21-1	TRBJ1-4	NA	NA	TGTGCCAGCACCAGATATAGGGAAGAAAAACTGTTTTTT	CASTRYREEKLFF
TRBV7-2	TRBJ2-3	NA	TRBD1	TGTGCCAGCAGCTTCCACCAGGGACAGGATACGCAGTATTTT	CASSFHQGQDTQYF
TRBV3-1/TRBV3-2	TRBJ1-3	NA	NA	TGTGCCAGCAGCCAAGCCGGCTTACTCTCTGGAAACACCATATATTTT	CASSQAGLLSGNTIYF
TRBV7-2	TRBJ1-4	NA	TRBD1	TGTGCCAGCAGCTCAGCACAGGGGGCTCGGGAAAAACTGTTTTTT	CASSSAQGAREKLFF
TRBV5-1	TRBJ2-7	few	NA	TGCGCCAGCAGCTTGGAACTAGCCAACTACGAGCAGTACTTC	CASSLELANYEQYF
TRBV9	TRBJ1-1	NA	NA	TGTGCCAGCAGCGTAGGGACAGACCTTATGCCAGCTTTCTTT	CASSVGTDLMPAFF
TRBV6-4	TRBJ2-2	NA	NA	TGTGCCAGCAGTGACAGGAACACCGGGGAGCTGTTTTTT	CASSDRNTGELFF
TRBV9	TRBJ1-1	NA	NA	TGTGCCAGCAGCGTAGATCGGGATGGACAGCCGATGAACACTGAAGCTTTCTTT	CASSVDRDGQPMNTEAFF
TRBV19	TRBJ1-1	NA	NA	TGTGCCAGTAGTATAGTCGGGGGGAACACTGAAGCTTTCTTT	CASSIVGGNTEAFF
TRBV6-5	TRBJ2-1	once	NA	TGTGCCAGCTTCAATTTCGGGACTCGCGTCAATGAGCAGTTCTTC	CASFNFGTRVNEQFF
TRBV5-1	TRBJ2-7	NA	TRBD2	TGCGCCAGCAAGGGCGGGAGGGCGGAAGAGCAGTACTTC	CASKGGRAEEQYF